One sample yielded the 19 T cell receptor beta chains listed below, sequenced in a study of blood T cell repertoires in COVID-19. Profiling relied on immunoSEQ multiplex PCR, and the TCRdb table lists in-frame clones only, not all of them. The repertoire holds roughly 200,000 clones, with 80% to 90% as singletons. Input material: PBMCs or T cells enriched from blood (not recorded which). These receptors were collected from a woman in her forties with acute COVID-19.

The rearrangement uses TRBV7-2 and TRBJ2-2; 8 nucleotides line up with TRBD1. The V gene end was trimmed by 3 bases and the J gene end by 5 bases; junction bases not matched to a gene: 8. The CDR3 sequence is 16 residues long. The germline CDR1 and CDR2 sequences are SGHTA and FQGNSA. CDR3 DNA: TGTGCCAGCAGCTTCGACAGGGGTTTCAGTACCGGGGAGCTGTTTTTT. Its protein product is CASSFDRGFSTGELFF.

The chain carries TRBV7-9 and TRBJ2-7; D remains ambiguous. V was shortened by 3 bases and J by 5 bases, with 8 bases between the two germline ends. This CDR3 has 12 residues. CDR1 is SEHNR and CDR2 is FQNEAQ in the germline V gene (reference sequence). CDR3 nucleotides: TGTGCCAGCAGCTTTGGGCAGGACGAGCAGTACTTC. Translating it yields CASSFGQDEQYF. The full variable domain, its missing parts supplied by reference TRBV7-9 and TRBJ2-7, is DTGVSQNPRHKITKRGQNVTFRCDPISEHNRLYWYRQTLGQGPEFLTYFQNEAQLEKSRLLSDRFSAERPKGSFSTLEIQRTEQGDSAMYLCASSFGQDEQYFGPGTRLTVT.

The V gene is TRBV6-5, the J gene TRBJ1-3; no reliable D call. The CDR3 runs to 15 residues. Germline lookup yields CDR1 MNHEY and CDR2 SVGAGI. V was cut by 6 bases and J by 0 bases, with 12 bases left in between. CDR3 region: CASSLDIRSGNTIYF. The CDR3 DNA sequence: TGTGCCAGCAGCCTCGACATCCGCTCTGGAAACACCATATATTTT.

This rearrangement joins TRBV7-3 to TRBJ2-1; 7 nucleotides line up with TRBD2. CDR1 is SGHTA, CDR2 FQGTGA, per germline. J lost 8 bases, V lost 5 bases, and 15 bases had no gene match. This CDR3 spans 16 amino acids. CDR3 DNA sequence: TGTGCCAGCAGCCTCCGACCCGTAGCGGGTAGCGATGAGCAGTTCTTC. Amino acids: CASSLRPVAGSDEQFF.

The V call is TRBV6-5, the J call TRBJ1-1, with 7 bases fitting TRBD1. The V segment lost 5 bases and the J segment 11 bases; nucleotides outside the gene matches: 14. CDR3 length: 14 amino acids. In germline, CDR1 is MNHEY, CDR2 SVGAGI. The CDR3 sequence: CASSNTDRVASAFF. CDR3 nucleotide sequence: TGTGCCAGCAGTAATACCGACAGGGTGGCGTCGGCTTTCTTT.

This chain uses TRBV7-2 with TRBJ1-2; D is perhaps TRBD1 (5 bases). CDR1 and CDR2 (germline): SGHTA, FQGNSA. With 3 bases removed from V and 5 bases from J, the gap between germline ends came to 10 bases. This CDR3 spans 13 amino acids. The CDR3 sequence is CASSFGGGYGYTF. The CDR3 nucleotides read TGTGCCAGCAGCTTTGGGGGAGGATATGGCTACACCTTC.

This clone was picked up a small number of times. The chain recombines TRBV5-6 with TRBJ1-5; TRBD1 is a possible D gene (5 bases). Deletions cut 0 bases from V and 6 bases from J, with 16 bases between. The CDR3 loop spans 16 amino acids. CDR1 and CDR2 from the germline V gene are SGHDT and YYEEEE. The CDR3 DNA follows: TGTGCCAGCAGCTTGGTGGACGGGGGAATGGGTCAGCCCCAGCATTTT. This codes for CASSLVDGGMGQPQHF.

This sequence joins TRBV3-1 (or the pseudogene TRBV3-2) and TRBJ2-1; 9 nucleotides agree with TRBD2. Looked up from germline, CDR1 is LGHDT and CDR2 is YNNKEL (reference sequence). The CDR3 consists of 20 residues. V lost 2 bases to trimming and J lost 6 bases; unmatched junction nucleotides: 20. CDR3: CASSQPNRGLAGGLVNEQFF. The CDR3 DNA reads TGTGCCAGCAGCCAACCTAATAGGGGATTGGCGGGAGGGCTAGTCAATGAGCAGTTCTTC.

This chain joins TRBV6-5 and TRBJ2-1; the D gene is possibly TRBD2 (5 bases). Germline CDR1 is MNHEY and CDR2 is SVGAGI. Trimming took off 7 bases at V and 8 bases at J, with 21 bases between the two ends. The CDR3 runs to 15 residues. The CDR3 DNA sequence: TGTGCCAGCACAAACTTGGGGAGTCGCAGAGATGAGCAGTTCTTC. This codes for CASTNLGSRRDEQFF.

The genes are TRBV19 and TRBJ2-7; a weak D match, TRBD1 (5 bases). Germline values: CDR1 LNHDA, CDR2 SQIVND (reference sequence). CDR3 length equals 14 residues. V lost 1 base to trimming and J lost 1 base, with 8 bases between them. The CDR3 region is CASSIGQGSYEQYF. In DNA, the CDR3 is TGTGCCAGTAGTATAGGGCAGGGTTCCTACGAGCAGTACTTC. Full variable domain (missing parts from reference TRBV19 and TRBJ2-7): DGGITQSPKYLFRKEGQNVTLSCEQNLNHDAMYWYRQDPGQGLRLIYYSQIVNDFQKGDIAEGYSVSREKKESFPLTVTSAQKNPTAFYLCASSIGQGSYEQYFGPGTRLTVT.

This clone has a single count. The gene calls are TRBV5-1 and TRBJ2-3, with 7 positions matching TRBD1. CDR3 length equals 15 residues. CDR1 and CDR2 from the germline V gene are SGHRS and YFSETQ. V was clipped by 5 bases and J by 0 bases; unmatched bases: 6. The CDR3 coding sequence is TGCGCCAGCAGATCACCGGGACAGAGCACAGATACGCAGTATTTT. It translates to CASRSPGQSTDTQYF.

The rearrangement links TRBV19 to TRBJ1-4; maybe TRBD1 (5 bases). This CDR3 is built from 16 residues. Germline lookup yields CDR1 LNHDA and CDR2 SQIVND (reference sequence). V was cut by 3 bases and J by 8 bases, with 19 bases left in between. The CDR3 coding sequence is TGTGCCAGTAGTATGGCCGACAGAAGGAGGGGAGAAAAACTGTTTTTT. Protein sequence: CASSMADRRRGEKLFF.

This chain's CDR3 is CASSLSIFYGYTF. The DNA for the CDR3 is TGTGCCAGCAGCCTGAGTATCTTCTATGGCTACACCTTC. This chain links TRBV27 with TRBJ1-2; D gene ambiguous. CDR3 length equals 13 residues. Germline CDR1 reads MNHEY; CDR2 reads SMNVEV (reference sequence). Trimming cost V 6 bases and J 4 bases, with 12 bases left between them.

The V and J genes are TRBV6-5 and TRBJ2-1; TRBD1 might be the D (5 bases). The ends were cut back, 7 bases at V and 4 bases at J, with 14 bases in the middle. The germline CDR1 and CDR2 sequences are MNHEY and SVGAGI. The CDR3 extends over 14 amino acids. The CDR3: CASKATDRYNEQFF. In DNA, the CDR3 is TGTGCCAGCAAAGCGACAGATCGATACAATGAGCAGTTCTTC.

This chain's CDR3 is CASTLRETEAFF. The DNA for the CDR3 is TGTGCCAGCACCTTACGGGAAACTGAAGCTTTCTTT. This rearrangement joins TRBV28 to TRBJ1-1; D remains unclear. V was shortened by 7 bases and J by 5 bases, with 11 bases between the two germline ends. The CDR3 totals 12 residues. Germline V gives CDR1 MDHEN, CDR2 SYDVKM.

The J gene is TRBJ2-5, the V gene TRBV5-1, with 8 bases lining up with TRBD2. This CDR3 spans 14 amino acids. CDR1 SGHRS and CDR2 YFSETQ come from the germline V gene. After removal of 0 bases from V and 5 bases from J, the junction contained 3 bases not matched to a gene. CDR3 nucleotides: TGCGCCAGCAGCTTGGGACTAGCGAGGGAGACCCAGTACTTC. Its translation is CASSLGLARETQYF.

The chain couples TRBV7-3 to TRBJ2-1, with D possibly TRBD1 on 6 matching bases. The CDR3 is made up of 14 amino acids. From germline, CDR1 is SGHTA and CDR2 FQGTGA. V was trimmed by 2 bases and J by 7 bases, leaving 12 bases between them. The CDR3 DNA is TGTGCCAGCAGCTTAGGGGCAGGGGCGAATGAGCAGTTCTTC. Residues: CASSLGAGANEQFF.

The chain recombines TRBV28 with TRBJ1-5, with D possibly matching TRBD1 (6 bases). This CDR3 has 16 residues. Germline lookup yields CDR1 MDHEN and CDR2 SYDVKM. V was clipped by 4 bases and J by 0 bases, with 13 bases between them. The CDR3 loop reads CASSSGQSLSNQPQHF. CDR3 coding DNA: TGTGCCAGCAGTTCTGGACAGAGCCTTAGCAATCAGCCCCAGCATTTT.

The chain recombines TRBV28 with TRBJ2-7; 9 nucleotides agree with TRBD1. This CDR3 has 17 residues. Germline CDR1 and CDR2: MDHEN and SYDVKM. The junction had 13 bases not matched to a gene; V was cut back by 2 bases and J by 5 bases. The DNA for the CDR3 is TGTGCCAGCAGTTTAACAGGGGGCGGGACAGGGAGCAACGAGCAGTACTTC. It yields the protein CASSLTGGGTGSNEQYF.